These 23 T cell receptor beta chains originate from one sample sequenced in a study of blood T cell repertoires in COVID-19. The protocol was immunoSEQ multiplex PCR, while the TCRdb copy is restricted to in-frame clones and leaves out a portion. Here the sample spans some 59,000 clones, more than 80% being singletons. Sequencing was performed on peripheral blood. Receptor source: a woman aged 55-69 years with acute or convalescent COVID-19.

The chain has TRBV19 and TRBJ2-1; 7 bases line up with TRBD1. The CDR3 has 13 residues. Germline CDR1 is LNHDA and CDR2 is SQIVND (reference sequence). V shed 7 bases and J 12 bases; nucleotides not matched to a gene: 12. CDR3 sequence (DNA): TGTGCCAGTACGGGCGGGCCAGGGGGTTCGCAGTTCTTC. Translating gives CASTGGPGGSQFF. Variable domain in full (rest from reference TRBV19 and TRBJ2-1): DGGITQSPKYLFRKEGQNVTLSCEQNLNHDAMYWYRQDPGQGLRLIYYSQIVNDFQKGDIAEGYSVSREKKESFPLTVTSAQKNPTAFYLCASTGGPGGSQFFGPGTRLTVL.

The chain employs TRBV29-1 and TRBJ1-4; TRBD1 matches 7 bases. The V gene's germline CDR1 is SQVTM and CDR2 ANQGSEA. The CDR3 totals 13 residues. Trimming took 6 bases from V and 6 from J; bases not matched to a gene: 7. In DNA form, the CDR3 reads TGCAGCGTCTTAGGGGGCGCAGATGAAAAACTGTTTTTT. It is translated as CSVLGGADEKLFF.

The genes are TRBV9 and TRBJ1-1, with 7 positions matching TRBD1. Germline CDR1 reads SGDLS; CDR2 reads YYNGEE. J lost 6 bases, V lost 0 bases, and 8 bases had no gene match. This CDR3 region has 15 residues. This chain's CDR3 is CASSVVPQGSAEAFF. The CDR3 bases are TGTGCCAGCAGCGTAGTGCCACAGGGGAGCGCTGAAGCTTTCTTT. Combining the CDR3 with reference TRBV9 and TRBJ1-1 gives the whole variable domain DSGVTQTPKHLITATGQRVTLRCSPRSGDLSVYWYQQSLDQGLQFLIQYYNGEERAKGNILERFSAQQFPDLHSELNLSSLELGDSALYFCASSVVPQGSAEAFFGQGTRLTVV.

CDR3 residues: CASSFRLAGGLETQYF. CDR3 bases: TGTGCCAGCAGTTTCCGACTAGCGGGGGGGCTGGAGACCCAGTACTTC. V usage is TRBV7-9 and J usage is TRBJ2-5; 14 positions agree with TRBD2. This CDR3 has 16 residues. Germline CDR1 SEHNR, CDR2 FQNEAQ (reference sequence). V gave up 6 bases and J gave up 5 bases; unmatched junction bases: 8.

The CDR3 DNA reads as TGTGCCAGCAGCCTCGGGACAGATAATTCACCCCTCCACTTT. Protein: CASSLGTDNSPLHF. The rearrangement links TRBV3-1 (or the pseudogene TRBV3-2) to TRBJ1-6; 7 positions agree with TRBD1. The CDR3 is 14 amino acids. Germline V gene sequence: CDR1 LGHDT, CDR2 YNNKEL (reference sequence). J was trimmed by 5 bases and V by 4 bases; bases with no gene match: 2.

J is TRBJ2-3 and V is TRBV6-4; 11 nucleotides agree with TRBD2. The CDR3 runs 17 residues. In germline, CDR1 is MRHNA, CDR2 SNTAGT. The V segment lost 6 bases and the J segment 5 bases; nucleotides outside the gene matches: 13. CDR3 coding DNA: TGTGCCAGCAGCCCATTAGGACTAGCGGGCGGGAGAGATACGCAGTATTTT. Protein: CASSPLGLAGGRDTQYF.

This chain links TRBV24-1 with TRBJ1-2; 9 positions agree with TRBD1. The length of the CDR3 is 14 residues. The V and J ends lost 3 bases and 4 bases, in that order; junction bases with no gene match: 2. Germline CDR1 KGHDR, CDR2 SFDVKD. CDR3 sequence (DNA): TGTGCCACCAGTGATGGACAGGGGCTCTATGGCTACACCTTC. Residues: CATSDGQGLYGYTF.

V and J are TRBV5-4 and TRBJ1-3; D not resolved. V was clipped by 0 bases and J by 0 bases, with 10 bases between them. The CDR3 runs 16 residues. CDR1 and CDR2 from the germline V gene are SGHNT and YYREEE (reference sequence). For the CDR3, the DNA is TGTGCCAGCAGCTTGGTAACCCCGAGCTCTGGAAACACCATATATTTT. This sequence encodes CASSLVTPSSGNTIYF.

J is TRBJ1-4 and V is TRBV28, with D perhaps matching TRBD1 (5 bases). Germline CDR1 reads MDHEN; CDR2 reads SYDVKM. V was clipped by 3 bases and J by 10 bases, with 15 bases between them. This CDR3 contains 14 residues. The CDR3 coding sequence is TGTGCCAGCAGTTTGGGCCAGGGAGGTGGAAAACTGTTTTTT. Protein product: CASSLGQGGGKLFF.

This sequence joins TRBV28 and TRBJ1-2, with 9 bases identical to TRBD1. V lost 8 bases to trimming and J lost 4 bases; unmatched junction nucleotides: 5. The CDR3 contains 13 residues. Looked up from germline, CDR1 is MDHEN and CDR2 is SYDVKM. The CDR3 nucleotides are TGTGCCAGCGACCGGGACAGGGCCTATGGCTACACCTTC. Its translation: CASDRDRAYGYTF.

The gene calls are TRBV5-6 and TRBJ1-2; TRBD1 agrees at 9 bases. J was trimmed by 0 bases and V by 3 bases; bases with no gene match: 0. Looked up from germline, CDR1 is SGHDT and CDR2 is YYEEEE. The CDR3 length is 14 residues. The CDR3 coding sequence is TGTGCCAGCAGCTGGGACAGGGCTAACTATGGCTACACCTTC. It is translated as CASSWDRANYGYTF.

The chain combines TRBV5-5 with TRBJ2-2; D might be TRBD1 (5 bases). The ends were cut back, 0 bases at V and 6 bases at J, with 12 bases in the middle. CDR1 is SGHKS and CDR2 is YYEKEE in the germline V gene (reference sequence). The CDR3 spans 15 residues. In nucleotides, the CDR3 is TGTGCCAGCAGCTTGGCTGTGACAGAGCCCGGGGAGCTGTTTTTT. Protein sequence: CASSLAVTEPGELFF.

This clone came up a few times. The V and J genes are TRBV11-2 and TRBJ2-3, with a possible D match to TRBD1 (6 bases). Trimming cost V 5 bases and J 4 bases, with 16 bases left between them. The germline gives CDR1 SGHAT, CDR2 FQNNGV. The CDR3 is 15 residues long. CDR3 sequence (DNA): TGTGCCAGCAGCCGCTGGGGGCAAAGCGCAGATACGCAGTATTTT. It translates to CASSRWGQSADTQYF. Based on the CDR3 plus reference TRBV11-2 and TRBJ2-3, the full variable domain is EAGVAQSPRYKIIEKRQSVAFWCNPISGHATLYWYQQILGQGPKLLIQFQNNGVVDDSQLPKDRFSAERLKGVDSTLKIQPAKLEDSAVYLCASSRWGQSADTQYFGPGTRLTVL.

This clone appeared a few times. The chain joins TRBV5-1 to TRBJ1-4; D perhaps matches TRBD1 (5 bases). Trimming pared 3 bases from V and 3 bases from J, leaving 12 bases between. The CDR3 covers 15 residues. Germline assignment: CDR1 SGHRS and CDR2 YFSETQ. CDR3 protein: CASSWGSGANEKLFF. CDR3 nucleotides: TGCGCCAGCAGCTGGGGCTCGGGGGCTAATGAAAAACTGTTTTTT.

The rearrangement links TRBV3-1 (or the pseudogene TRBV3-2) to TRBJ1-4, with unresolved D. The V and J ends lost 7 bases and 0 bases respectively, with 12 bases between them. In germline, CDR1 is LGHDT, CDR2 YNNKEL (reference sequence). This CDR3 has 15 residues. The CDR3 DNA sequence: TGTGCCAGCACCTCACATCTCACAACTAATGAAAAACTGTTTTTT. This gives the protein CASTSHLTTNEKLFF.

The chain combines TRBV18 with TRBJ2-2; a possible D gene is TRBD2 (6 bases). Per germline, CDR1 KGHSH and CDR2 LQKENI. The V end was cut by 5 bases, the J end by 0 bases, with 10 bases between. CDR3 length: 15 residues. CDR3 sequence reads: CASSTGRANTGELFF. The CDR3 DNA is TGTGCCAGCTCAACCGGGAGAGCGAACACCGGGGAGCTGTTTTTT.

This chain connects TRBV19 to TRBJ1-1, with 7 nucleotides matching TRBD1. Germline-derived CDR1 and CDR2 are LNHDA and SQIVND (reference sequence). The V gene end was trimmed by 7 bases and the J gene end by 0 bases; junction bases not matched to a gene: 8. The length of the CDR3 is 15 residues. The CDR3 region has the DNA TGTGCCAGTACCAGGACAGGAGCCTTGAACACTGAAGCTTTCTTT. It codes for CASTRTGALNTEAFF.

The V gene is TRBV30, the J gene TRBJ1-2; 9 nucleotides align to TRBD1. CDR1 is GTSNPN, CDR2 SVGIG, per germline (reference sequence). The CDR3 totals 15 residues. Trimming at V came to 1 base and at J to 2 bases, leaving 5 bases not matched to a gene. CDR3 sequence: CAWSERDRANYGYTF. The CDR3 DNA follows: TGTGCCTGGAGTGAGAGGGACAGGGCAAACTATGGCTACACCTTC.

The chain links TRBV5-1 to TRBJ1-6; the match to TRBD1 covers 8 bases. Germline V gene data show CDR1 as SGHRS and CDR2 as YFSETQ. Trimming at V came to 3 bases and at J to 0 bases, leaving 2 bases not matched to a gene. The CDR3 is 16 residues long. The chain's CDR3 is CASSWTGSSYNSPLHF. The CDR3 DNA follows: TGCGCCAGCAGCTGGACAGGGAGCTCCTATAATTCACCCCTCCACTTT.

The CDR3 sequence: CASSIVPTGVGTFF. In DNA, the CDR3 is TGTGCCAGTAGTATAGTCCCGACAGGGGTTGGAACTTTCTTT. The V gene is TRBV19, the J gene TRBJ1-1; 8 bases match TRBD1. The CDR3 sequence is 14 residues long. Trimming cost V 1 base and J 12 bases; bases outside gene matches: 10. CDR1 LNHDA and CDR2 SQIVND come from the germline V gene (reference sequence).

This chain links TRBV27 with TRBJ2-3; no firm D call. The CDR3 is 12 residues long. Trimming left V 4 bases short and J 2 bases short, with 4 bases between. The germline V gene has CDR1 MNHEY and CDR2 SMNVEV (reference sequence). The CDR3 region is CASSSYTDTQYF. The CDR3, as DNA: TGTGCCAGCAGTTCGTACACAGATACGCAGTATTTT.

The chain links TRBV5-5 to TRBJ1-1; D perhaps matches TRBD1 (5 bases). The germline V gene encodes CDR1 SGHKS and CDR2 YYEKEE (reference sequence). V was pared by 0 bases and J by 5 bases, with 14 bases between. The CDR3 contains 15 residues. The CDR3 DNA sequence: TGTGCCAGCAGCTTGGCGGGCGGGGGGTATACTGAAGCTTTCTTT. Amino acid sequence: CASSLAGGGYTEAFF.

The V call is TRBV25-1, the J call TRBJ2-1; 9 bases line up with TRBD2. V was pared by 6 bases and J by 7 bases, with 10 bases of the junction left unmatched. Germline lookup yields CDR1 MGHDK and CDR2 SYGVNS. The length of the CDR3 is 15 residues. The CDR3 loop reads CASRSRAGGQNEQFF. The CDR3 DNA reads TGTGCCAGCAGGAGCCGGGCGGGAGGGCAGAATGAGCAGTTCTTC.